This TCR beta chain was obtained from a study of post-analysis software for immune sequencing data. Study-wide results and caveats: For normalized Chao1 diversity, multiple sclerosis patients scored significantly lower than controls did. Batch-mates among the samples co-clustered strongly by F measure. There were five or six TRBV segments more frequent in patients than controls, and TRBV5-6, TRBV5-1 and TRBV20-1 were among them.

Sequencing libraries made from TCR beta cDNA carried unique molecular identifiers. Between about 1 and 10 million T cells gave rise to approximately 520,000 cDNA molecules. One entry per CDR3 protein results from TCRdb running MiXCR on the PCR reads. The data contain roughly 650,000 distinct CDR3 sequences, 55% to 70% of them singletons. CDR1 DFQATT and CDR2 SNEGSKA come from the germline V gene (reference sequence). The CDR3 has 14 residues. Trimming removed 6 bases from V and 4 bases from J, with 16 bases in between. Remarks on this clonotype: Its matching antigen is unknown.

The receptor's source is a girl aged 2-15 years with multiple sclerosis. Sequencing was performed on blood. The gene calls are TRBV20-1 and TRBJ2-1; D possibly corresponds to TRBD1 (6 bases). The CDR3, as DNA: TGCAGTGCCAGGACAGTGTCCTTATACAATGAGCAGTTCTTC. This codes for CSARTVSLYNEQFF.